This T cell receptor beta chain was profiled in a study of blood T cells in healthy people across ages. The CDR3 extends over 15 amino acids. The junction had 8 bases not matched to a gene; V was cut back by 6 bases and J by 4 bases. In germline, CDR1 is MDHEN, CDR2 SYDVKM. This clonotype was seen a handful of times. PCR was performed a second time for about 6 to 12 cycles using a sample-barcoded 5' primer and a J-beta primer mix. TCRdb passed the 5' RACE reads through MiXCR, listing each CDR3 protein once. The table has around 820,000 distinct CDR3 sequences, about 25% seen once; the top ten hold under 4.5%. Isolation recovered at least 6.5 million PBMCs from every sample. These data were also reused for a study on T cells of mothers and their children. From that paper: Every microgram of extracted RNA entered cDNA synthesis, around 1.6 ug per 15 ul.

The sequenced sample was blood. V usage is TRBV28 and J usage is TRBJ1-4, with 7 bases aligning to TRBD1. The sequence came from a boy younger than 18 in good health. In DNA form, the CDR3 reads TGTGCCAGCAGCCAAAGACAGGGTGGTAATGAAAAACTGTTTTTT. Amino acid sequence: CASSQRQGGNEKLFF.